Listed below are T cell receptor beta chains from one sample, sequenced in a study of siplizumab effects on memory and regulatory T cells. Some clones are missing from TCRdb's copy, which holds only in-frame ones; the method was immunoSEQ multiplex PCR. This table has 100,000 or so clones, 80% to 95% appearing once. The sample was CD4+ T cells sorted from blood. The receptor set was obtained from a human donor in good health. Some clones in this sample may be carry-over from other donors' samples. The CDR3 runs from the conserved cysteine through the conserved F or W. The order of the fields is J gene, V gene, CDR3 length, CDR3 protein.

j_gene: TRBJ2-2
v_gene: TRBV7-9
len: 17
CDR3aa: CASSPRSGHTNTGELFF

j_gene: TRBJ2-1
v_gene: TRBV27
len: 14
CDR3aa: CASSFSGVTNEQFF

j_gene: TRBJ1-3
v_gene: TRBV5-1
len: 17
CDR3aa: CASSLGTTYHSGNTIYF

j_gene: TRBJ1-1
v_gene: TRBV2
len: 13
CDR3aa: CASSSSGVAEAFF

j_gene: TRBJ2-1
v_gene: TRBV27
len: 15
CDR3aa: CASSRGTSGNNEQFF

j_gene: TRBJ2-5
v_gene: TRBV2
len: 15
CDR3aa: CASRGTNSGRETQYF

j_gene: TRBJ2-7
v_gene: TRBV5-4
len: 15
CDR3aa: CASSDQTSGRFEQYF

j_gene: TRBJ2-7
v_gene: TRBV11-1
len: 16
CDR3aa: CASSTRTSGRPYEQYF

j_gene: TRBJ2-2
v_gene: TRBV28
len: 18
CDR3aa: CASSFYRYRKRDTGELFF

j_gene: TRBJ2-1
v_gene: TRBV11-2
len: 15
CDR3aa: CASSLDAGDYNEQFF

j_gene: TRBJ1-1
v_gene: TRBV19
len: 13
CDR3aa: CASSLQLNTEAFF

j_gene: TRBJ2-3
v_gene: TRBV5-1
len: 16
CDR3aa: CASSLDGQVQSDTQYF

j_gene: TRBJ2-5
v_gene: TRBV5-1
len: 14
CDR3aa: CASSVGQGRETQYF

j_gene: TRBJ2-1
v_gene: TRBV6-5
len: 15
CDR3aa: CASSPIAVSYNEQFF

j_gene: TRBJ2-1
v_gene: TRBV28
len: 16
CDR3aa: CASSFGVRSGYNEQFF

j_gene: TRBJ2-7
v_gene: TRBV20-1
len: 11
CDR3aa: CSVGSSYEQYF

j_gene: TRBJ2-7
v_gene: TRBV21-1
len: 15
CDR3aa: CASRGSLAGAYEQYF

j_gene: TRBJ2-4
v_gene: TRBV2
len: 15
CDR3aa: CASTKLGAGKNIQYF

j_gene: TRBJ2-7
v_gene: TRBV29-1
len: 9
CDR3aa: CSPGQGQYF

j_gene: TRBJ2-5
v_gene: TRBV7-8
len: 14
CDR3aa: CASSLVQQLGEQYF

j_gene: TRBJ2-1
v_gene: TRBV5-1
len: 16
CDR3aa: CASSLDRSSSYNEQFF

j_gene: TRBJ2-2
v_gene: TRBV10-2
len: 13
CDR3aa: CASGGQGTGELFF

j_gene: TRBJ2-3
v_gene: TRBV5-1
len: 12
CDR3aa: CASSWGTDTQYF

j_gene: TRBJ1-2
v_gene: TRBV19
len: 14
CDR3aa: CASSIGQANYGYTF

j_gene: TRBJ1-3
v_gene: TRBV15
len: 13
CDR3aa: CATGTAPGNTIYF

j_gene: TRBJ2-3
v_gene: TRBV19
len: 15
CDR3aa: CASETSGRSTDTQYF

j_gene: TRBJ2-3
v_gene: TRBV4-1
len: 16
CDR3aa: CASSQGETGGSDTQYF

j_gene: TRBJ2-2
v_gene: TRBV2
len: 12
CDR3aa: CASSGATGELFF

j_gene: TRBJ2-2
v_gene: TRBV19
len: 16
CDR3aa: CASSIVSVTNTGELFF

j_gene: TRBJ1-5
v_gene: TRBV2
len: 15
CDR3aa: CASSFQGQENQPQHF

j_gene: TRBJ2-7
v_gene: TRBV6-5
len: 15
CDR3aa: CASSPSGGSNYEQYF

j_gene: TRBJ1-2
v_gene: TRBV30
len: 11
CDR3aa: CAWYGKDGYTF

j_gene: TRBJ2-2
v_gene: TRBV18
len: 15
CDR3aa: CASSLQGLNTGELFF

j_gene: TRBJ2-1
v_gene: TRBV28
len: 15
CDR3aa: CASSLASGSRNEQFF

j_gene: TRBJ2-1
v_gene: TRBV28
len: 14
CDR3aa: CASNAGAVYNEQFF

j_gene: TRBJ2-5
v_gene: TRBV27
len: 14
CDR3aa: CASSPAGRGETQYF

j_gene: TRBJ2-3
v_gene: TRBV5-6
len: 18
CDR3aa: CASSIQRGTGRRTDTQYF

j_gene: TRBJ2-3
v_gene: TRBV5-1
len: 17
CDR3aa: CASSLAPAGGFTDTQYF

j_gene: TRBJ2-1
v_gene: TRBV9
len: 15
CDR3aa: CASSVKAGGPDEQFF

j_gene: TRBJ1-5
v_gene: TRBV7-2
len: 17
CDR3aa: CASSLAFGTDINQPQHF

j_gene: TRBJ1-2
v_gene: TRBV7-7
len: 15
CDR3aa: CASSLGGGRDYGYTF

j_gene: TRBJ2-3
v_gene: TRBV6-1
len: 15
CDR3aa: CASSPAGGHTDTQYF

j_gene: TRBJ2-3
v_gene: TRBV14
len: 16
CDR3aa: CASSQRLAGRTDTQYF

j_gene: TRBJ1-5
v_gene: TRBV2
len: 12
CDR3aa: CASSGEHQPQHF

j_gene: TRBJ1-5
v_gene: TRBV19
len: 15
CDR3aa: CASSIKGWSNQPQHF

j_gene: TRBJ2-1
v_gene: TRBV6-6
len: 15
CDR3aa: CASSYGGSGANEQFF

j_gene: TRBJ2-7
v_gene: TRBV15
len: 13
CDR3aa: CATSRDGQSQQYF

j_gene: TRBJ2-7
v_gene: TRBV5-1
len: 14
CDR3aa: CASSLGPVTYEQYF

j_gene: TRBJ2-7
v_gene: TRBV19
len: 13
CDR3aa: CASSDRQGYQQYF

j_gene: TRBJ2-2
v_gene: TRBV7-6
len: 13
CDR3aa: CASSGIGAGELFF